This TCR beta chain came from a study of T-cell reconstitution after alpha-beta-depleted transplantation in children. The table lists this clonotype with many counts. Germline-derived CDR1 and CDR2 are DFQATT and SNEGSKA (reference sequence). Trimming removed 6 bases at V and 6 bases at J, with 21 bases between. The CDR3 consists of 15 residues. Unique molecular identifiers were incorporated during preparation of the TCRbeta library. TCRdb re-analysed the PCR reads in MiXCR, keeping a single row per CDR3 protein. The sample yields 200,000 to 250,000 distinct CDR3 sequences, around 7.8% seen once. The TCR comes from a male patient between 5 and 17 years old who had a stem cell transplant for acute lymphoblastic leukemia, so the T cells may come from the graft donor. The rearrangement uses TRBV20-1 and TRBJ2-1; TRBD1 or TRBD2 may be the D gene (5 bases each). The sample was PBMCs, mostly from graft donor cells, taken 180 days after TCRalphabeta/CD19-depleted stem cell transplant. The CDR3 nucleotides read TGCAGTGCGATTCCGGGACGTAGCTCTTCCAATGAGCAGTTCTTC. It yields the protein CSAIPGRSSSNEQFF.